Below, 21 T cell receptor beta chains from the same sample are listed, as sequenced in a study of T cell changes during pregnancy in multiple sclerosis. Repertoires were generated with immunoSEQ multiplex PCR, while TCRdb's copy carries only in-frame clones and drops some. The sample carries about 92,000 clones, over 85% recorded once. Material: peripheral blood, obtained in the first trimester of pregnancy. The receptors were sampled from a female donor with multiple sclerosis, enrolled in a pregnancy study.

This chain connects TRBV5-1 to TRBJ1-1; 10 nucleotides match TRBD1. The J segment lost 4 bases and the V segment lost 3 bases, leaving 3 bases of the junction unmatched. This CDR3 is built from 14 residues. Germline CDR1 and CDR2: SGHRS and YFSETQ. Here the CDR3 DNA reads TGCGCCAGCAGCTCCGGGACAGGGGCCACTGAAGCTTTCTTT. Its translation: CASSSGTGATEAFF. Based on the CDR3 plus reference TRBV5-1 and TRBJ1-1, the full variable domain is KAGVTQTPRYLIKTRGQQVTLSCSPISGHRSVSWYQQTPGQGLQFLFEYFSETQRNKGNFPGRFSGRQFSNSRSEMNVSTLELGDSALYLCASSSGTGATEAFFGQGTRLTVV.

This chain uses TRBV5-6 with TRBJ1-2; D perhaps matches TRBD1 (6 bases). Trimming pared 3 bases from V and 5 bases from J, leaving 11 bases between. CDR1 SGHDT and CDR2 YYEEEE come from the germline V gene. The CDR3 sequence is 13 residues long. The CDR3 DNA sequence: TGTGCCAGCAGCTCTGCTACAGGGTATGGCTACACCTTC. This gives the protein CASSSATGYGYTF.

The chain joins TRBV30 to TRBJ2-3; 7 positions agree with TRBD2. The germline V gene has CDR1 GTSNPN and CDR2 SVGIG (reference sequence). The ends lost 3 bases at V and 6 bases at J; junction bases unmatched: 6. The CDR3 runs 13 residues. The CDR3 nucleotides are TGTGCCTGGAGGCACGGGAGGCTGGATACGCAGTATTTT. It translates to CAWRHGRLDTQYF.

This clone was seen just once. The rearrangement uses TRBV10-3 and TRBJ2-2; 13 bases map to TRBD2. The CDR3 has 20 amino acids. The germline V gene has CDR1 ENHRY and CDR2 SYGVKD. V lost 3 bases, J lost 0 bases, and 10 bases stayed unmatched. CDR3 DNA: TGTGCCATCAGTGACCCTCGGAAACTAGCGGGGGGGTCGAACACCGGGGAGCTGTTTTTT. Protein: CAISDPRKLAGGSNTGELFF.

This clone was observed a single time. The J gene is TRBJ2-5, the V gene TRBV12-5; D possibly corresponds to TRBD1 (6 bases). The ends were cut back, 4 bases at V and 1 base at J, with 10 bases in the middle. Germline V CDR1 and CDR2: LGHNT, FRNRAP. CDR3 size: 14 residues. The DNA of the CDR3 is TGTGCTAGTGGTTCTGTAGGGGGCCAAGAGACCCAGTACTTC. Amino acid sequence: CASGSVGGQETQYF.

Worth noting for this clone: This specimen includes other DNA sequences encoding the same CDR3. The chain is built from TRBV13 and TRBJ2-5; 7 bases are shared with TRBD2. The germline V gene has CDR1 PRHDT and CDR2 FYEKMQ (reference sequence). The V gene end was trimmed by 3 bases and the J gene end by 4 bases; junction bases not matched to a gene: 8. The CDR3 length is 15 residues. For the CDR3, the DNA is TGTGCCAGCAGCTTGGGACGGGGGGTAGGAGAGACCCAGTACTTC. Translated: CASSLGRGVGETQYF.

The rearrangement links TRBV7-6 to TRBJ1-1; D is unclear. The CDR3 runs to 13 residues. The ends were cut back, 4 bases at V and 0 bases at J, with 6 bases in the middle. The V gene's germline CDR1 is SGHVS and CDR2 FNYEAQ. The CDR3 sequence is CASSYTMNTEAFF. CDR3 bases: TGTGCCAGCAGCTACACCATGAACACTGAAGCTTTCTTT.

The chain uses TRBV15 and TRBJ1-5; 8 bases match TRBD1. The V gene's germline CDR1 is LNHNV and CDR2 YYDKDF (reference sequence). The CDR3 length is 19 residues. V lost 1 base, J lost 2 bases, and 13 bases stayed unmatched. The CDR3 DNA is TGTGCCACCAGCAGAGTCCCCTGGGCAGGGGGCAAAGGCAATCAGCCCCAGCATTTT. It translates to CATSRVPWAGGKGNQPQHF.

The V call is TRBV6-5, the J call TRBJ1-1, with TRBD1 identical over 7 bases. Per germline, CDR1 MNHEY and CDR2 SVGAGI. The junction had 7 bases not matched to a gene; V was cut back by 11 bases and J by 1 base. The CDR3 runs to 13 residues. For the CDR3, the DNA is TGTGCCCTCAGGGACAGCGGGAACACTGAAGCTTTCTTT. Its translation is CALRDSGNTEAFF.

This clone appeared a single time. The CDR3 nucleotides are TGCAGCGTTGCCCGGGGACAGGGAGGGCATGGCTACACCTTC. Its translation: CSVARGQGGHGYTF. The chain links TRBV29-1 to TRBJ1-2; 9 bases are a match to TRBD1. V lost 4 bases to trimming and J lost 6 bases; unmatched junction nucleotides: 9. CDR3 length: 14 residues. From germline, CDR1 is SQVTM and CDR2 ANQGSEA.

The rearrangement joins TRBV5-1 to TRBJ2-1, with 10 bases matching TRBD2. J gave up 6 bases and V 0 bases, and 9 bases lay outside the gene matches. The CDR3 has 17 residues. Looked up from germline, CDR1 is SGHRS and CDR2 is YFSETQ. In DNA, the CDR3 is TGCGCCAGCAGCTTGGGCTGGAGCGGGGGGGCGGGCAATGAGCAGTTCTTC. Protein sequence: CASSLGWSGGAGNEQFF.

The chain carries TRBV19 and TRBJ2-7; 9 nucleotides agree with TRBD2. V shed 9 bases and J 5 bases; nucleotides not matched to a gene: 5. This CDR3 has 12 residues. Germline values: CDR1 LNHDA, CDR2 SQIVND (reference sequence). The CDR3: CARAGGAHEQYF. The CDR3 nucleotides read TGTGCCAGGGCGGGGGGGGCTCACGAGCAGTACTTC.

This chain links TRBV4-1 with TRBJ1-6, with 7 bases fitting TRBD1. V lost 0 bases to trimming and J lost 9 bases; unmatched junction nucleotides: 8. Germline V lookup: CDR1 MGHRA, CDR2 YSYEKL. The CDR3 covers 16 residues. The CDR3 reads CASSQDADRVRSPLHF. The DNA of the CDR3 is TGCGCCAGCAGCCAAGATGCTGACAGGGTACGTTCACCCCTCCACTTT.

This chain links TRBV5-5 with TRBJ2-1, with 16 positions matching TRBD2. From germline, CDR1 is SGHKS and CDR2 YYEKEE (reference sequence). J gave up 7 bases and V 0 bases, and 4 bases lay outside the gene matches. This CDR3 spans 17 amino acids. The CDR3 DNA follows: TGTGCCAGCAGCTTGGCGGGACTAGCGGGGGGGCGGAATGAGCAGTTCTTC. This codes for CASSLAGLAGGRNEQFF.

The chain couples TRBV30 to TRBJ2-1, with a tentative D call TRBD1 (5 bases). V was cut by 5 bases and J by 2 bases, with 13 bases left in between. In germline, CDR1 is GTSNPN, CDR2 SVGIG (reference sequence). This CDR3 is 14 amino acids long. CDR3 amino acids: CAWGGQETYNEQFF. Written as DNA, the CDR3 is TGTGCCTGGGGCGGACAAGAGACCTACAATGAGCAGTTCTTC.

V usage is TRBV6-1 and J usage is TRBJ2-7, with TRBD1 identical over 9 bases. V was pared by 3 bases and J by 2 bases, with 5 bases of the junction left unmatched. Germline CDR1 reads MNHNS; CDR2 reads SASEGT. This CDR3 is 15 amino acids long. CDR3 sequence (DNA): TGTGCCAGCAGTGACCCGGGACAGGGTGCCTACGAGCAGTACTTC. It specifies CASSDPGQGAYEQYF.

CDR3 nucleotides: TGTGCCAGCAGTTATTGGGCTGACAGGGGTGGGGCTGAAGCTTTCTTT. Translation: CASSYWADRGGAEAFF. The chain has TRBV6-5 and TRBJ1-1; 8 bases align to TRBD1. Germline V lookup: CDR1 MNHEY, CDR2 SVGAGI. CDR3 length: 16 amino acids. V trimming: 3 bases; J trimming: 6 bases; junction bases outside the gene matches: 12.

The rearrangement links TRBV6-6 to TRBJ2-7; D is possibly TRBD2 (5 bases). CDR1 and CDR2 from the germline V gene are MNHNY and SVGAGI (reference sequence). Trimming took off 6 bases at V and 5 bases at J, with 11 bases between the two ends. The CDR3 length is 12 residues. CDR3 coding DNA: TGTGCCAGCAGGAGGGATGGCCACGAGCAGTACTTC. Translated, it gives CASRRDGHEQYF.

The gene calls are TRBV6-5 and TRBJ1-3; D is uncertain. The V end lost 6 bases, the J end lost 4 bases, and 16 bases lay between the germline ends. CDR3 length: 15 residues. The germline V gene has CDR1 MNHEY and CDR2 SVGAGI. CDR3 protein: CASRGGGSDGNTIYF. The CDR3 DNA reads TGTGCCAGCAGAGGTGGAGGGTCTGACGGAAACACCATATATTTT.

This clone was found a few times. The chain employs TRBV15 and TRBJ1-6; D gene uncertain. V dropped 3 bases and J dropped 5 bases, with 8 bases sitting between them. Germline CDR1 and CDR2: LNHNV and YYDKDF (reference sequence). CDR3 length: 14 amino acids. The CDR3 DNA sequence: TGTGCCACCAGCAGCTACAGAGATAATTCACCCCTCCACTTT. This sequence encodes CATSSYRDNSPLHF.

This clone was observed once. The gene calls are TRBV7-3 and TRBJ2-3; the D is unclear. CDR1 SGHTA and CDR2 FQGTGA come from the germline V gene. There are 13 residues in the CDR3. V gave up 1 base and J gave up 2 bases, with 4 bases separating them. The CDR3 loop reads CASSLIHTDTQYF. In DNA, the CDR3 is TGTGCCAGCAGCTTAATACACACAGATACGCAGTATTTT.